This TCR beta chain appears in the sequencing data of a study of cytomegalovirus exposure and HLA in healthy donors. On the study more broadly: Some 180 million T cells yielded roughly 120 million unique TCR beta sequences in earlier analysis. For the approximately 410 genotyped donors, 81% fell within the Caucasian-associated ancestry cluster.

PCR used 60 Vbeta primers and 13 Jbeta primers. Under the authors' procedure: Tens of millions of unique TCR beta chains, roughly 10 million shared, were counted in a later analysis. Clones were sequenced by immunoSEQ multiplex PCR, and TCRdb holds only the in-frame ones, with some missing. The D gene and trimming were derived from the DNA, and the V and J assignments and clone size from that table. The sample lists about 160,000 clones; roughly 80% were seen once. About this clone: Its antigen is undetermined.

The study, taken as a whole, reports: Being productive about 87% or about 30% of the time was typical of most TCR beta V segments in an earlier analysis.

V was cut by 0 bases and J by 2 bases, with 11 bases left in between. Germline lookup yields CDR1 GTSNPN and CDR2 SVGIG (reference sequence). There are 14 residues in the CDR3. This clonotype was sampled from a male donor in good health and CMV-seropositive. What was sequenced was PBMCs. The gene calls are TRBV30 and TRBJ2-7; D may be TRBD1 (7 bases). The chain's CDR3 is CAWSVGGTAYEQYF. For the CDR3, the DNA is TGTGCCTGGAGTGTAGGCGGGACAGCCTACGAGCAGTACTTC.